This T cell receptor beta chain was sequenced for a study of blood T cells in healthy people across ages. Findings of the study overall: The donors' CMV status was not determined, possibly confounding changes in expanded clonotypes.

A sample-barcoded 5' primer and a J-beta primer mix were used in a second PCR of about 7 to 12 cycles. TCRdb independently ran MiXCR on the 5' RACE reads; one entry per CDR3 protein. The sample consists of around 1,800,000 distinct CDR3 sequences, roughly 43% of them appearing once. Concerning this clonotype: Antigen unknown.

Germline V CDR1 and CDR2: SGHVS, FQNEAQ. The trim removed 3 bases at V and 5 bases at J, leaving 7 bases unmatched. The CDR3 runs to 15 residues. The clonotype was recovered from a human donor in good health. The sequenced sample was blood. The chain has TRBV7-8 and TRBJ2-7, with 10 bases aligning to TRBD1. Here the CDR3 reads CASSFRQGANHEQYF. The CDR3 DNA reads TGTGCCAGCAGCTTTAGACAGGGGGCGAACCACGAGCAGTACTTC.